Sequencing of this TCR beta chain was carried out in a study of a mutant IDH1 vaccine in newly diagnosed glioma. Study in general: Sex distribution of treated patients was roughly 60% male and roughly 40% female; mean age was roughly 37 years.

Repertoires were generated with immunoSEQ multiplex PCR, while TCRdb's copy carries only in-frame clones and drops some. The sample gives tens of thousands of clones, 60% to 85% of which show up once; 1.5% to 2% is in the top ten. The time point denotes: baseline, week 1 (first vaccination visit). The treatment: pre-vaccination baseline after standard-of-care therapy. Trimming cost V 4 bases and J 7 bases; bases outside gene matches: 5. CDR1 is SGHVS and CDR2 is FQNEAQ in the germline V gene. The CDR3 consists of 14 residues. Sequencing used PBMCs, obtained from a glioma patient treated with radiotherapy, temozolomide or both. The receptor's source is a woman aged 40 to 49 with glioma. The chain combines TRBV7-8 with TRBJ2-1, with 9 positions matching TRBD1. This CDR3 is CASSSQTGGNEQFF. The DNA for the CDR3 is TGTGCCAGCAGCTCTCAGACAGGGGGGAATGAGCAGTTCTTC.